These 31 T cell receptor beta chains came from one sample sequenced in a study of cytomegalovirus exposure and HLA in healthy donors. The PCR ran on 60 Vbeta and 13 Jbeta primers. The table came from immunoSEQ multiplex PCR; TCRdb's copy has only in-frame clones and leaves some out. The data contain approximately 120,000 clones, 83% of them singletons. The specimen sequenced was PBMCs. The source of these receptors is a woman between 35 and 50 years old in good health and CMV-seropositive.

This clone occurred once. This chain links TRBV27 with TRBJ2-3; D remains ambiguous. CDR3 length: 14 residues. V lost 5 bases and J 5 bases, leaving 14 bases between the germline ends. Germline V gene data show CDR1 as MNHEY and CDR2 as SMNVEV (reference sequence). CDR3 residues: CASSRLRVGDTQYF. CDR3 nucleotides: TGTGCCAGCAGTCGGCTTCGGGTTGGAGATACGCAGTATTTT.

The rearrangement links TRBV7-2 to TRBJ1-5; TRBD1 agrees at 10 bases. With 0 bases clipped from V and 11 bases from J, the junction kept 13 bases outside the gene matches. The germline gives CDR1 SGHTA, CDR2 FQGNSA. The CDR3 sequence is 17 residues long. CDR3 amino acids: CASSLALGGTGAMAQHF. As DNA, the CDR3 is TGTGCCAGCAGCTTAGCGCTTGGAGGGACAGGGGCTATGGCCCAGCATTTT. The full variable domain, rest sourced from reference TRBV7-2 and TRBJ1-5, is GAGVSQSPSNKVTEKGKDVELRCDPISGHTALYWYRQSLGQGLEFLIYFQGNSAPDKSGLPSDRFSAERTGGSVSTLTIQRTQQEDSAVYLCASSLALGGTGAMAQHFGDGTRLSIL.

The rearrangement links TRBV5-1 to TRBJ2-7, with 14 nucleotides matching TRBD2. The V and J ends lost 4 bases and 2 bases, in that order; junction bases with no gene match: 11. Germline V lookup: CDR1 SGHRS, CDR2 YFSETQ. The CDR3 length is 18 residues. The CDR3 loop reads CASSVGLRGLAGAYEQYF. The CDR3 bases are TGCGCCAGCAGCGTTGGTCTGCGGGGACTAGCGGGAGCCTACGAGCAGTACTTC.

V and J are TRBV19 and TRBJ2-7; 7 bases map to TRBD1. This CDR3 comprises 12 residues. CDR1 and CDR2 from the germline V gene are LNHDA and SQIVND (reference sequence). Trimming cost V 4 bases and J 3 bases; bases outside gene matches: 0. The CDR3 sequence is CASSTGGYEQYF. CDR3 in DNA: TGTGCCAGTAGTACAGGGGGCTACGAGCAGTACTTC.

J is TRBJ2-7 and V is TRBV27, with TRBD1 matching over 9 bases. Germline trimming cut 8 bases from V and 5 bases from J; bases unmatched to any gene: 10. The CDR3 loop spans 14 amino acids. Germline loops: CDR1 MNHEY, CDR2 SMNVEV (reference sequence). CDR3 sequence: CASGLTGGSHEQYF. Written as DNA, the CDR3 is TGTGCCAGCGGCTTGACAGGGGGTTCCCACGAGCAGTACTTC.

The chain uses TRBV5-5 and TRBJ1-2; a possible D gene is TRBD1 (5 bases). Germline loops: CDR1 SGHKS, CDR2 YYEKEE (reference sequence). Trimming shortened V by 1 base and J by 4 bases, and 14 bases separated the two germline ends. The CDR3 totals 15 residues. The CDR3 region has the DNA TGTGCCAGCAGCTTGAGTGGGGGGACTCTCTATGGCTACACCTTC. Amino acids: CASSLSGGTLYGYTF.

The genes are TRBV5-5 and TRBJ2-5; weak D call: TRBD2 (6 bases). The J call may be faulty, since TRBJ2-7 better matches the DNA end. Germline-derived CDR1 and CDR2 are SGHKS and YYEKEE (reference sequence). This CDR3 contains 16 residues. The CDR3 DNA sequence: TGTGCCAGCAGCTTGGCCGGAAATCGGGAGTTCTACGAGCAGTACTTC. Protein: CASSLAGNREFYEQYF.

The genes are TRBV9 and TRBJ1-4, with a weak D call TRBD1 (6 bases). This CDR3 is built from 17 residues. CDR1 and CDR2 from the germline V gene are SGDLS and YYNGEE. Trimming shortened V by 3 bases and J by 8 bases, and 23 bases separated the two germline ends. This CDR3 is CASSASKWDPQGEKLFF. The CDR3 DNA sequence: TGTGCCAGCAGCGCGTCCAAGTGGGACCCCCAGGGGGAAAAACTGTTTTTT.

V and J are TRBV27 and TRBJ1-1, with 8 bases lining up with TRBD1. The CDR3 covers 17 residues. V gave up 0 bases and J gave up 0 bases; unmatched junction bases: 6. Germline assignment: CDR1 MNHEY and CDR2 SMNVEV (reference sequence). The DNA for the CDR3 is TGTGCCAGCAGTTTATCTGCCAGGGGGCCCATGAACACTGAAGCTTTCTTT. It specifies CASSLSARGPMNTEAFF.

The chain employs TRBV28 and TRBJ2-7, with 7 bases aligning to TRBD2. The germline V gene has CDR1 MDHEN and CDR2 SYDVKM. The CDR3 is 14 residues long. Losses at the gene ends were 3 bases for V and 3 bases for J; bases not matched to a gene: 5. This chain's CDR3 is CASSFTGGLYEQYF. The CDR3 coding sequence is TGTGCCAGCAGTTTCACGGGAGGCCTCTACGAGCAGTACTTC. Filled out from reference TRBV28 and TRBJ2-7, the complete variable domain reads DVKVTQSSRYLVKRTGEKVFLECVQDMDHENMFWYRQDPGLGLRLIYFSYDVKMKEKGDIPEGYSVSREKKERFSLILESASTNQTSMYLCASSFTGGLYEQYFGPGTRLTVT.

This clone was found once. The chain links TRBV29-1 to TRBJ2-5; a weak D match, TRBD2 (6 bases). The CDR3 has 12 amino acids. Trimming removed 1 base from V and 5 bases from J, with 8 bases in between. Germline lookup yields CDR1 SQVTM and CDR2 ANQGSEA. In DNA, the CDR3 is TGCAGCGTTGAAGTAGGGAGGGAGACCCAGTACTTC. It codes for CSVEVGRETQYF.

This clone has only a few counts. This chain joins TRBV5-1 and TRBJ2-5; possibly TRBD1 for D (7 bases). This CDR3 has 14 residues. Germline CDR1 reads SGHRS; CDR2 reads YFSETQ. Trimming left V 0 bases short and J 4 bases short, with 10 bases between. Here the CDR3 reads CASSLGQGGETQYF. The CDR3 DNA sequence: TGCGCCAGCAGCTTGGGTCAGGGGGGAGAGACCCAGTACTTC.

The chain carries TRBV19 and TRBJ2-3; weak D call: TRBD2 (5 bases). V was cut by 3 bases and J by 6 bases, with 16 bases left in between. CDR3 length equals 15 residues. CDR1 is LNHDA, CDR2 SQIVND, per germline (reference sequence). CDR3 sequence (DNA): TGTGCCAGTAGTATCGAGGGCGGATCTGGGGATACGCAGTATTTT. This sequence encodes CASSIEGGSGDTQYF. The complete variable domain, with remaining parts taken from reference TRBV19 and TRBJ2-3, reads DGGITQSPKYLFRKEGQNVTLSCEQNLNHDAMYWYRQDPGQGLRLIYYSQIVNDFQKGDIAEGYSVSREKKESFPLTVTSAQKNPTAFYLCASSIEGGSGDTQYFGPGTRLTVL.

On this clone itself: In the same sample, other DNA sequences code for this CDR3. The chain has TRBV6-1 and TRBJ2-1; a weak D match, TRBD2 (6 bases). CDR3 length equals 14 residues. V dropped 5 bases and J dropped 0 bases, with 8 bases sitting between them. Germline values: CDR1 MNHNS, CDR2 SASEGT. The CDR3, as DNA: TGTGCCAGCAGTCCCGGGGGCTCCTACAATGAGCAGTTCTTC. It yields the protein CASSPGGSYNEQFF.

The rearrangement uses TRBV9 and TRBJ2-3, with D possibly TRBD2 on 5 matching bases. V was trimmed by 1 base and J by 0 bases, leaving 6 bases between them. Looked up from germline, CDR1 is SGDLS and CDR2 is YYNGEE. This CDR3 has 14 residues. CDR3 amino acids: CASSVWTSTDTQYF. CDR3 nucleotides: TGTGCCAGCAGCGTATGGACTAGCACAGATACGCAGTATTTT. Filled out from reference TRBV9 and TRBJ2-3, the complete variable domain reads DSGVTQTPKHLITATGQRVTLRCSPRSGDLSVYWYQQSLDQGLQFLIQYYNGEERAKGNILERFSAQQFPDLHSELNLSSLELGDSALYFCASSVWTSTDTQYFGPGTRLTVL.

The chain carries TRBV7-9 and TRBJ2-7; D gene uncertain. V lost 5 bases and J lost 3, with 11 bases in between. The CDR3 consists of 13 residues. Germline V lookup: CDR1 SEHNR, CDR2 FQNEAQ (reference sequence). Here the CDR3 DNA reads TGTGCCAGCAGCCTTGGTAGTCACTACGAGCAGTACTTC. Amino acids: CASSLGSHYEQYF.

The CDR3 sequence is CASSQTTDSNEKLFF. CDR3 in DNA: TGCGCCAGCAGCCAGACGACAGATTCTAATGAAAAACTGTTTTTT. This sequence joins TRBV4-1 and TRBJ1-4, with D tentatively TRBD1 (5 bases). CDR1 and CDR2 from the germline V gene are MGHRA and YSYEKL. There are 15 residues in the CDR3. Trimming pared 3 bases from V and 3 bases from J, leaving 11 bases between.

The rearrangement links TRBV25-1 to TRBJ1-1; 9 bases align to TRBD1. The CDR3 sequence is 14 residues long. V trimming: 6 bases; J trimming: 1 base; junction bases outside the gene matches: 3. Germline values: CDR1 MGHDK, CDR2 SYGVNS. In nucleotides, the CDR3 is TGTGCCAGCAGCAGGGACAGGGAGAACACTGAAGCTTTCTTT. It codes for CASSRDRENTEAFF.

The chain recombines TRBV10-3 with TRBJ1-2; D gene ambiguous. V was clipped by 3 bases and J by 1 base, with 9 bases between them. The CDR3 has 14 residues. CDR1 and CDR2 (germline): ENHRY, SYGVKD. In DNA, the CDR3 is TGTGCCATCAGTGACTCGGGAGGTAACTATGGCTACACCTTC. The encoded protein is CAISDSGGNYGYTF.

The V and J genes are TRBV11-2 and TRBJ2-7; D perhaps matches TRBD2 (6 bases). Per germline, CDR1 SGHAT and CDR2 FQNNGV. V was shortened by 3 bases and J by 1 base, with 13 bases between the two germline ends. The CDR3 is 15 residues long. CDR3 nucleotide sequence: TGTGCCAGCAGCTTTTTGCGGGGCGGATCCTACGAGCAGTACTTC. Translation: CASSFLRGGSYEQYF.

The chain uses TRBV5-1 and TRBJ1-6; 7 bases map to TRBD1. CDR1 and CDR2 (germline): SGHRS, YFSETQ. The CDR3 has 15 amino acids. V lost 4 bases and J lost 8; bases outside the gene matches: 9. CDR3 coding DNA: TGCGCCAGCAGCCTCCTGACAGGGAATGATTCACCCCTCCACTTT. The encoded protein is CASSLLTGNDSPLHF.

This clone was counted a few times. The gene calls are TRBV5-6 and TRBJ2-7, with 11 bases fitting TRBD1. The CDR3 is 16 residues long. V gave up 4 bases and J gave up 5 bases; unmatched junction bases: 11. In germline, CDR1 is SGHDT, CDR2 YYEEEE. In DNA, the CDR3 is TGTGCCAGCAGCATTTGGGGGGACAGGGGGTACGACGAGCAGTACTTC. Encoded protein: CASSIWGDRGYDEQYF. Complete variable domain (other parts from reference TRBV5-6 and TRBJ2-7): DAGVTQSPTHLIKTRGQQVTLRCSPKSGHDTVSWYQQALGQGPQFIFQYYEEEERQRGNFPDRFSGHQFPNYSSELNVNALLLGDSALYLCASSIWGDRGYDEQYFGPGTRLTVT.

V is TRBV27 and J is TRBJ2-7; TRBD2 aligns across 8 bases. CDR1 and CDR2 from the germline V gene are MNHEY and SMNVEV (reference sequence). This CDR3 is 15 amino acids long. J gave up 7 bases and V 4 bases, and 12 bases lay outside the gene matches. The CDR3 is CASSSPGTRGREQYF. The CDR3 region has the DNA TGTGCCAGCAGTTCCCCCGGGACTAGGGGCCGTGAGCAGTACTTC.

This clone was counted only a few times. V and J are TRBV25-1 and TRBJ2-3; 7 bases agree with TRBD1. The CDR3 has 16 residues. Germline V gene lookup returns CDR1 MGHDK and CDR2 SYGVNS. V gave up 0 bases and J gave up 2 bases; unmatched junction bases: 5. DNA for the CDR3: TGTGCCAGCAGTGAATACCGGGACAGCACCACAGATACGCAGTATTTT. It encodes CASSEYRDSTTDTQYF.

V is TRBV5-1 and J is TRBJ2-5, with 8 bases lining up with TRBD2. Looked up from germline, CDR1 is SGHRS and CDR2 is YFSETQ. The V gene end was trimmed by 3 bases and the J gene end by 3 bases; junction bases not matched to a gene: 7. This CDR3 is 15 amino acids long. The CDR3 region has the DNA TGCGCCAGCAGCTCCAGCGGGAGAATGGAAGAGACCCAGTACTTC. Translating it yields CASSSSGRMEETQYF.

The sample holds one count of this clone. This chain uses TRBV27 with TRBJ2-2, with 10 nucleotides matching TRBD1. This CDR3 is 15 amino acids long. J was trimmed by 4 bases and V by 3 bases; bases with no gene match: 2. Germline V CDR1 and CDR2: MNHEY, SMNVEV (reference sequence). CDR3 sequence: CASSFRTGGTGELFF. CDR3 bases: TGTGCCAGCAGTTTCCGGACAGGGGGCACCGGGGAGCTGTTTTTT.

J is TRBJ2-7 and V is TRBV9; D is perhaps TRBD2 (6 bases). The CDR3 is made up of 14 amino acids. The germline V and J ends were trimmed by 3 bases and 0 bases, with 10 bases remaining between them. The V gene's germline CDR1 is SGDLS and CDR2 YYNGEE. CDR3: CASSERRDSYEQYF. CDR3 bases: TGTGCCAGCAGCGAGAGGCGGGACTCCTACGAGCAGTACTTC.

The chain links TRBV27 to TRBJ1-5; D not certain. CDR1 is MNHEY, CDR2 SMNVEV, per germline (reference sequence). The CDR3 has 15 residues. V lost 4 bases to trimming and J lost 7 bases, with 17 bases between them. As DNA, the CDR3 is TGTGCCAGCAGTTCCACCACGCGGAAAGGACAGCCCCAGCATTTT. It codes for CASSSTTRKGQPQHF.

V is TRBV28 and J is TRBJ1-1, with 9 bases identical to TRBD1. The CDR3 contains 14 residues. V trimming: 6 bases; J trimming: 4 bases; junction bases outside the gene matches: 6. Germline V gene sequence: CDR1 MDHEN, CDR2 SYDVKM. The CDR3 here is CASRRTGGFTEAFF. Written as DNA, the CDR3 is TGTGCCAGCAGGCGAACAGGGGGCTTCACTGAAGCTTTCTTT.

The rearrangement links TRBV7-6 to TRBJ2-2; TRBD2 matches 10 bases. From germline, CDR1 is SGHVS and CDR2 FNYEAQ. V shed 4 bases, J shed 6 bases, and the junction held 8 bases outside the gene matches. There are 16 residues in the CDR3. CDR3 nucleotides: TGTGCCAGCAGCTCCGGGACTAGCGTGGTCGCCGGGGAGCTGTTTTTT. Encoded protein: CASSSGTSVVAGELFF.

The V call is TRBV18, the J call TRBJ2-3; 9 bases map to TRBD2. The CDR3 spans 14 residues. V lost 8 bases, J lost 5 bases, and 8 bases stayed unmatched. The germline V gene encodes CDR1 KGHSH and CDR2 LQKENI. CDR3 protein: CASLLAGTGDTQYF. CDR3 DNA: TGTGCCAGCCTGCTAGCGGGAACGGGAGATACGCAGTATTTT.